These 3 T cell receptor beta chains were all obtained from the same sample, sequenced in a study of cytomegalovirus exposure and HLA in healthy donors. PCR used 60 Vbeta primers and 13 Jbeta primers. Sequencing was performed with immunoSEQ multiplex PCR; in TCRdb, only in-frame clones are kept and a portion is missing. The sample lists 60,000 to 85,000 clones, approximately 78% occurring once. Sequences were obtained from PBMCs. These TCRs come from a man in his forties or fifties in good health and CMV-seronegative.

V usage is TRBV7-2 and J usage is TRBJ1-1; possible D gene TRBD1, 5 bases. The CDR3 covers 15 residues. Germline assignment: CDR1 SGHTA and CDR2 FQGNSA. V gave up 2 bases and J gave up 8 bases, with 18 bases separating them. DNA for the CDR3: TGTGCCAGCAGCTTACGGGGGACGGTCGCAAGCGAAGCTTTCTTT. Protein: CASSLRGTVASEAFF.

The sample holds a few counts of this clone. The chain joins TRBV7-2 to TRBJ2-5; 11 nucleotides line up with TRBD2. After removal of 7 bases from V and 1 base from J, the junction contained 8 bases not matched to a gene. Germline values: CDR1 SGHTA, CDR2 FQGNSA. This CDR3 has 16 residues. In nucleotides, the CDR3 is TGTGCCAGCACCCTTAGACTAGCGGGGACCCAAGAGACCCAGTACTTC. Translating it yields CASTLRLAGTQETQYF.

This chain joins TRBV5-6 and TRBJ2-7; possible D gene TRBD1, 6 bases. The CDR3 covers 12 residues. The V gene lost 0 bases and the J gene lost 7 bases, with 8 bases spanning the gap. Germline V gene sequence: CDR1 SGHDT, CDR2 YYEEEE. This CDR3 is CASSLVQGEQYF. DNA of the CDR3: TGTGCCAGCAGCTTGGTCCAGGGGGAGCAGTACTTC.